This is a list of T cell receptor beta chains from one sample in a study of blood T cell repertoires in COVID-19. The data were produced by immunoSEQ multiplex PCR, yet TCRdb's version contains in-frame clones alone and is incomplete. The sample has over 200,000 clones; roughly 87% are singletons. Sequenced material: peripheral blood. Receptor source: a woman between 18 and 29 years old who had recovered from COVID-19. Both conserved end residues are part of each CDR3.

V	J	CDR3
TRBV20-1	TRBJ2-7	CSASVDSTGEQYF
TRBV6-5	TRBJ2-2	CASSYKGLRTGELFF
TRBV11-3	TRBJ2-3	CASSSFMTDTQYF
TRBV3-1/TRBV3-2	TRBJ2-7	CASSQLAGVYEQYF
TRBV29-1	TRBJ2-5	CSVRGSGKQETQYF
TRBV28	TRBJ2-4	CASSLSLRAGGTLAKNIQYF
TRBV29-1	TRBJ1-2	CSVQSSYGYTF
TRBV13	TRBJ1-2	CASSLVDRGLGYTF
TRBV27	TRBJ1-1	CASSYSVPLNTEAFF
TRBV13	TRBJ2-1	CASSIGLAPHNEQFF
TRBV7-9	TRBJ1-2	CASSLVGQGASGYTF
TRBV29-1	TRBJ1-6	CSVRQGENSPLHF
TRBV13	TRBJ1-2	CASSRTGQGSVYGYTF
TRBV7-9	TRBJ2-2	CASSRSGRGAGELFF
TRBV25-1	TRBJ2-5	CASSGIAGSWIETQYF
TRBV27	TRBJ2-1	CASSLYGTGPYNSYNEQFF
TRBV6-2/TRBV6-3	TRBJ2-1	CASSFNYRGHNEQFF
TRBV7-2	TRBJ2-1	CASSSDLISYNEQFF
TRBV5-5	TRBJ1-1	CASSLGSITEAFF
TRBV5-4	TRBJ1-1	CASSLDTGRSSINTEAFF
TRBV5-5	TRBJ1-5	CASSWTEYSNQPQHF
TRBV19	TRBJ2-7	CASSINSDYEQYF
TRBV7-9	TRBJ1-1	CASSFAGDTEAFF
TRBV24-1	TRBJ2-1	CATRGGGSSYNEQFF
TRBV4-1	TRBJ1-2	CASSQDRWSGEPYYGYTF
TRBV5-1	TRBJ2-2	CASSLRGLTNTGELFF
TRBV5-4	TRBJ2-7	CASSFHLLEGTDEQYF
TRBV7-3	TRBJ2-1	CASSPGTSGGNEQFF
TRBV4-1	TRBJ1-1	CASSQAGDTEAFF
TRBV7-2	TRBJ2-5	CASSFQRTVRGETQYF
TRBV7-9	TRBJ2-7	CASSTWTSGEQYF
TRBV5-6	TRBJ1-1	CASSFQNTEAFF